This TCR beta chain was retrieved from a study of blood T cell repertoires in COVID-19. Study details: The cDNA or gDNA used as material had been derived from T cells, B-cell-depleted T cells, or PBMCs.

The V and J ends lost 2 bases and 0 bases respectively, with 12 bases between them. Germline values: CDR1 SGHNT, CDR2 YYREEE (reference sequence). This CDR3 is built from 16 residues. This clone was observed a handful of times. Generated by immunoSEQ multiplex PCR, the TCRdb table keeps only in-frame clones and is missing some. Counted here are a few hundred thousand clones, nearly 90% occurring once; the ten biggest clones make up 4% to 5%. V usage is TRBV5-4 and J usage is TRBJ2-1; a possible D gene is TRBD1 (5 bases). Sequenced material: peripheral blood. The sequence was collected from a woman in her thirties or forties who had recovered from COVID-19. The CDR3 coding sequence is TGTGCCAGCAGCTTCGATAGACAGAGCTCCTACAATGAGCAGTTCTTC. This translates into CASSFDRQSSYNEQFF.